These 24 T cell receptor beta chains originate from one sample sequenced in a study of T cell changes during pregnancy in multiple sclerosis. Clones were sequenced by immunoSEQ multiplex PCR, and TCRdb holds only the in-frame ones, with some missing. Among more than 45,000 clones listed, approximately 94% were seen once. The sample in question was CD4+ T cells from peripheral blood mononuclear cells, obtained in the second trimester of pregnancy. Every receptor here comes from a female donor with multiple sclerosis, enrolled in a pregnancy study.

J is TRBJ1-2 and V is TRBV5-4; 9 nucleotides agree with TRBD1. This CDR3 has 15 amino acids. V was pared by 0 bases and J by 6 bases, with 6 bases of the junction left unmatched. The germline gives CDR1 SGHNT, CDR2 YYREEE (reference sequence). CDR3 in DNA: TGTGCCAGCAGCTTGGACAGGGGGCTATTAAATGGCTACACCTTC. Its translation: CASSLDRGLLNGYTF.

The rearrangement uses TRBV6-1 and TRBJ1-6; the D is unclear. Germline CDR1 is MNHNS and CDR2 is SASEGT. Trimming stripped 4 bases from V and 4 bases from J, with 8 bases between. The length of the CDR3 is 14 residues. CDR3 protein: CASSGRGYNSPLHF. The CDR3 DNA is TGTGCCAGCAGTGGGCGGGGTTATAATTCACCCCTCCACTTT.

CDR3 in DNA: TGTGCCATCAGTGAGTCCCCAGGACAGGGTGGCTACACCTTC. Translating it yields CAISESPGQGGYTF. The rearrangement joins TRBV10-3 to TRBJ1-2; 8 nucleotides line up with TRBD1. The ends lost 0 bases at V and 7 bases at J; junction bases unmatched: 4. The CDR3 length is 14 residues. CDR1 is ENHRY, CDR2 SYGVKD, per germline.

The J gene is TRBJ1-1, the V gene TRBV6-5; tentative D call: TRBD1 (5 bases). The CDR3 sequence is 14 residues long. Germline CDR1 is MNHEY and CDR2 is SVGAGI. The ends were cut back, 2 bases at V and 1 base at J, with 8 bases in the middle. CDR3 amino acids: CASSYDSKNTEAFF. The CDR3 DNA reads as TGTGCCAGCAGTTACGACAGTAAGAACACTGAAGCTTTCTTT.

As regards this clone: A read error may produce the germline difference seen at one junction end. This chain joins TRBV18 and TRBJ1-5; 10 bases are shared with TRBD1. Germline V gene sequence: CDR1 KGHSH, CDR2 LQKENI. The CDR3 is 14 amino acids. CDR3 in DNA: TGTGCCACCTCACAGGACAGGGGGGGTCAGCCCCAGCATTTT. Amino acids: CATSQDRGGQPQHF. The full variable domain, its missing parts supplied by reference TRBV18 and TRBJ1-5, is NAGVMQNPRHLVRRRGQEARLRCSPMKGHSHVYWYRQLPEEGLKFMVYLQKENIIDESGMPKERFSAEFPKEGPSILRIQQVVRGDSAAYFCATSQDRGGQPQHFGDGTRLSIL.

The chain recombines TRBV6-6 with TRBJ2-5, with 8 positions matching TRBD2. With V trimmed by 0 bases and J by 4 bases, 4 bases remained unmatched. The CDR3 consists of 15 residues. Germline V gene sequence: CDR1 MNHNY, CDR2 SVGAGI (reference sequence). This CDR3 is CASSYSAGALETQYF. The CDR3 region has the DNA TGTGCCAGCAGTTACTCAGCGGGGGCTCTAGAGACCCAGTACTTC.

The CDR3 coding sequence is TGTGCCAGCAACCTCAGACAGGGCAACACTGAAGCTTTCTTT. Translation: CASNLRQGNTEAFF. The chain recombines TRBV2 with TRBJ1-1; 7 nucleotides line up with TRBD1. The V and J ends lost 7 bases and 2 bases, in that order; junction bases with no gene match: 7. Germline V gene lookup returns CDR1 SNHLY and CDR2 FYNNEI. The CDR3 is made up of 14 amino acids.

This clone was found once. CDR3 nucleotide sequence: TGTGCCAGCAGCGCTTGGGCGCCCGAAAAACTGTTTTTT. Translating gives CASSAWAPEKLFF. The V gene is TRBV21-1, the J gene TRBJ1-4; the table's D call of TRBD1 was not tested on the DNA. TRBV21-1 is a documented pseudogene. The length of the CDR3 is 13 residues.

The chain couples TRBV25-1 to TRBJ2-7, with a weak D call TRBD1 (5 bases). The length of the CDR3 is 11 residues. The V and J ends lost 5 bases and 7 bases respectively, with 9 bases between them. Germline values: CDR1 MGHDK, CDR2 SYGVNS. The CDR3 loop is CASSRGLEQYF. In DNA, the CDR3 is TGTGCCAGCAGTAGGGGTCTTGAGCAGTACTTC.

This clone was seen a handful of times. The DNA of the CDR3 is TGTGCCAGCAGCGGAGGGTGGGCAAATGGAAACACCATATATTTT. This codes for CASSGGWANGNTIYF. The V and J genes are TRBV9 and TRBJ1-3; D gene uncertain. Trimming removed 3 bases at V and 3 bases at J, with 13 bases between. CDR3 length: 15 amino acids. Germline V gene sequence: CDR1 SGDLS, CDR2 YYNGEE.

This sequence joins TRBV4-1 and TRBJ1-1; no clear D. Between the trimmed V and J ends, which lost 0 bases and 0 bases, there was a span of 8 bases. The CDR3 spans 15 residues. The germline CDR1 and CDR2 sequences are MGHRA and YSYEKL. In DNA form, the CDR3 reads TGCGCCAGCAGCCAAGACCCGGGGATGAACACTGAAGCTTTCTTT. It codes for CASSQDPGMNTEAFF.

The CDR3 spells CAARPGSTSGEKLFF. The CDR3, as DNA: TGTGCCGCCCGGCCAGGTTCTACAAGTGGGGAAAAACTGTTTTTT. The rearrangement joins TRBV6-5 to TRBJ1-4; no definite D call. V shed 11 bases and J shed 8 bases, with 24 bases lying between them. The CDR3 is made up of 15 amino acids. Germline values: CDR1 MNHEY, CDR2 SVGAGI.

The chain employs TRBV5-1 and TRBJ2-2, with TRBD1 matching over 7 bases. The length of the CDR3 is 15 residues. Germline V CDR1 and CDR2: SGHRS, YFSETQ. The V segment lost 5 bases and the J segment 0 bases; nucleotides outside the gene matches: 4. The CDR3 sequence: CASSPDRANTGELFF. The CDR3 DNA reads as TGCGCCAGCAGTCCTGACAGGGCGAACACCGGGGAGCTGTTTTTT.

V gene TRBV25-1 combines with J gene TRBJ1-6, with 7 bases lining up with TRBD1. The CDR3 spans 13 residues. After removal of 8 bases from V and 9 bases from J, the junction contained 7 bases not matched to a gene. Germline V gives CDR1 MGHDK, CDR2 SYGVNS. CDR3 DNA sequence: TGTGCCAGCGCGGACAGGCCGGCTTCACCCCTCCACTTT. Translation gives CASADRPASPLHF.

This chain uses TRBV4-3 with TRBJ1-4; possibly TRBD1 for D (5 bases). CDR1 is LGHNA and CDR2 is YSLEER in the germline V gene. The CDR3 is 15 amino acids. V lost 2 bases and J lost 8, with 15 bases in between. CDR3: CASSQYSQQEEKLFF. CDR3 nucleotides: TGCGCCAGCAGCCAATACAGCCAACAGGAGGAAAAACTGTTTTTT.

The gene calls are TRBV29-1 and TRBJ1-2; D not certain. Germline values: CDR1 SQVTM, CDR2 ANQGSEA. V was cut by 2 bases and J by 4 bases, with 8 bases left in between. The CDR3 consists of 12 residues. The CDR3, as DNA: TGCAGCGTTGAATGGAGTAGCTATGGCTACACCTTC. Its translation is CSVEWSSYGYTF. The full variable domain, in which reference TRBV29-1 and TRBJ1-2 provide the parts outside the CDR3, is SAVISQKPSRDICQRGTSLTIQCQVDSQVTMMFWYRQQPGQSLTLIATANQGSEATYESGFVIDKFPISRPNLTFSTLTVSNMSPEDSSIYLCSVEWSSYGYTFGSGTRLTVV.

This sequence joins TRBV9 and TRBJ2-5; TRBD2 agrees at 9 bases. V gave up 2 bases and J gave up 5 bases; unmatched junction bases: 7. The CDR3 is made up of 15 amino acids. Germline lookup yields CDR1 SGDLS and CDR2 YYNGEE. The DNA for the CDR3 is TGTGCCAGCAGCGTTGCGGGGGGGCCAGGGGAGACCCAGTACTTC. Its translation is CASSVAGGPGETQYF. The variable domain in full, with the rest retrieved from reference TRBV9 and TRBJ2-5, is DSGVTQTPKHLITATGQRVTLRCSPRSGDLSVYWYQQSLDQGLQFLIQYYNGEERAKGNILERFSAQQFPDLHSELNLSSLELGDSALYFCASSVAGGPGETQYFGPGTRLLVL.

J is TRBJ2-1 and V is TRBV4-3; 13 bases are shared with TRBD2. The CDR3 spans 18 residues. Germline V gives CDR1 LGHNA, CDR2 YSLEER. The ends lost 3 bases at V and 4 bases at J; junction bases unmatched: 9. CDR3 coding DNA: TGCGCCAGCAGCCAGGAACTAGCGGGGGGGCCGGGTTACAATGAGCAGTTCTTC. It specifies CASSQELAGGPGYNEQFF.

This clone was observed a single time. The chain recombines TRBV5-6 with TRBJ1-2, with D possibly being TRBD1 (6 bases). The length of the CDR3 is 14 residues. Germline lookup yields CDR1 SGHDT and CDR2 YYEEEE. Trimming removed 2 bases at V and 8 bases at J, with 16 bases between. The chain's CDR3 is CASSLLTGIRGYTF. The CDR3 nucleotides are TGTGCCAGCAGCTTACTAACAGGGATAAGGGGCTACACCTTC. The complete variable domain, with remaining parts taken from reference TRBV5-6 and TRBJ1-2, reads DAGVTQSPTHLIKTRGQQVTLRCSPKSGHDTVSWYQQALGQGPQFIFQYYEEEERQRGNFPDRFSGHQFPNYSSELNVNALLLGDSALYLCASSLLTGIRGYTFGSGTRLTVV.

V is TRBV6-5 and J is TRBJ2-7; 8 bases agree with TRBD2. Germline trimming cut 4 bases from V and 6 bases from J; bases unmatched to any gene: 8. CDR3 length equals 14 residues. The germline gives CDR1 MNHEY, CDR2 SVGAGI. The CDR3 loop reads CASSWGGGLFEQYF. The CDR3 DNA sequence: TGTGCCAGCAGTTGGGGCGGGGGGCTCTTCGAGCAGTACTTC.

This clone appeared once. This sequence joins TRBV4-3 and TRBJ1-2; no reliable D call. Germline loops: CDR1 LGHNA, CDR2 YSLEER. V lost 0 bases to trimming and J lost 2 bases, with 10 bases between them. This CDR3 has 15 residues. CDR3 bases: TGCGCCAGCAGCCAAGAGATAGCAGTAAACTATGGCTACACCTTC. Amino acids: CASSQEIAVNYGYTF.

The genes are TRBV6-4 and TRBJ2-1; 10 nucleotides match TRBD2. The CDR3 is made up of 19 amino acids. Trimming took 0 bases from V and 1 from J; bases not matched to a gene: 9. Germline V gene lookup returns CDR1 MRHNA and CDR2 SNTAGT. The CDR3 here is CASSDSALAGHKSYNEQFF. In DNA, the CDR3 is TGTGCCAGCAGTGACTCGGCACTAGCGGGGCACAAATCCTACAATGAGCAGTTCTTC.

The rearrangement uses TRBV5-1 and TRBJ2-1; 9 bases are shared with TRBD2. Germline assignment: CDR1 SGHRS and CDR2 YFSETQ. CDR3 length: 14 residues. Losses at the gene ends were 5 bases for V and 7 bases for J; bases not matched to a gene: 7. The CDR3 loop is CASSTTAGGNEQFF. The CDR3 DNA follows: TGCGCCAGCAGTACCACGGCGGGGGGGAATGAGCAGTTCTTC.

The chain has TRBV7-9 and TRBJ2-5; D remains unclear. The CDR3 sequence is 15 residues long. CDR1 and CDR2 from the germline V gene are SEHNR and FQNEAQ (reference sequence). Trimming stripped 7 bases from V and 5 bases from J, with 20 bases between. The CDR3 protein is CASTPGWAGGETQYF. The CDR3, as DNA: TGTGCCAGCACCCCTGGTTGGGCCGGTGGGGAGACCCAGTACTTC.